The clone carrying this TCR beta chain appeared once. This specimen belongs to a study of blood T cell repertoires in COVID-19. Study as a whole: Acute-phase and convalescent COVID-19 samples originated in the United States, Italy and Spain. The cDNA or gDNA used as material had been derived from T cells, B-cell-depleted T cells, or PBMCs.

Germline CDR1 MNHEY, CDR2 SMNVEV (reference sequence). The CDR3 sequence is 14 residues long. V dropped 4 bases and J dropped 4 bases, with 11 bases sitting between them. Original methodology: Nucleated cell number was recorded as an estimate derived from reference gene primer amplification. Using immunoSEQ multiplex PCR, the repertoire was profiled, and TCRdb retains in-frame clones only, with some absent. Clone size and the V and J calls come from that table; the DNA yielded D and trimming. Here the sample spans about 300,000 clones, about 88% being singletons. The Seattle patients joined while their infection was active and were tracked longitudinally afterward.

V is TRBV27 and J is TRBJ1-5; no firm D call. Sequenced sample: peripheral blood. This TCR was recovered from a human donor with COVID-19, enrolled during active disease. The donor label of this sample is uncertain. The CDR3 sequence: CASSSPGVNQPQHF. The CDR3 region has the DNA TGTGCCAGCAGTTCCCCGGGAGTTAATCAGCCCCAGCATTTT.